This TCR beta chain was identified during a study of blood T cells in healthy people across ages. Findings of the study overall: Per million T cells, TCR beta diversity dropped about linearly as age rose. More naive CD4+ cells and higher diversity were found in long-lived than in aged donors.

Through a sample-barcoded 5' primer and a J-beta primer mix, a second PCR was run for 7 to 11 cycles. Each cDNA molecule was tagged by a template-switch adaptor that had 12 random nucleotides. TCRdb analysed the 5' RACE reads with MiXCR anew, one entry per CDR3 protein. Of around 1.5 million distinct CDR3 sequences listed, roughly 32% are singletons. CDR1 and CDR2 (germline): MNHEY, SVGEGT. V was trimmed by 4 bases and J by 11 bases, leaving 12 bases between them. CDR3 length: 12 residues. This clonotype turned up a few times. Its antigen is unidentified. This sequence originates from a woman in her 30s in good health. Specimen: blood. V usage is TRBV6-2 or TRBV6-3 and J usage is TRBJ1-5; no reliable D call. This CDR3 reads CASSSPATSQHF. The CDR3 DNA reads TGTGCCAGCAGTTCGCCGGCCACCTCCCAGCATTTT.